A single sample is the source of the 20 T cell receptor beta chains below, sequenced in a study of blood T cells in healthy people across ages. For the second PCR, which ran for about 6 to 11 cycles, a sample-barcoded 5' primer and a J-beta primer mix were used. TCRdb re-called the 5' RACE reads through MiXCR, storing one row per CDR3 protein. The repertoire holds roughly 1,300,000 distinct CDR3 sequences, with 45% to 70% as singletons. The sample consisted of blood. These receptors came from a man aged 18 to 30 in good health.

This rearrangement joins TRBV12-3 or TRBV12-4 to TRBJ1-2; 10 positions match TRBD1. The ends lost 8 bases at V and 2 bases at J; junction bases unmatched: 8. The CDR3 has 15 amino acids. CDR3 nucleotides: TGTGCCAGCGGCACCGACAGGGGGCTGAACTATGGCTACACCTTC. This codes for CASGTDRGLNYGYTF.

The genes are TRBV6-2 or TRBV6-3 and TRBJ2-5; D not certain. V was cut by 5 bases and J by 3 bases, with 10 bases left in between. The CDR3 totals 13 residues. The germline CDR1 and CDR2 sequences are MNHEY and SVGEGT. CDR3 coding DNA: TGTGCCAGCAGTAACCCGAACGAAGAGACCCAGTACTTC. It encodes CASSNPNEETQYF.

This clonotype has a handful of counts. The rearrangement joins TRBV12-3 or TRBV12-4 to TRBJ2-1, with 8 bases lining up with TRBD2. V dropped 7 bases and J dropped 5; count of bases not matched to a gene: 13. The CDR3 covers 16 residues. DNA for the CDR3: TGTGCCAGCAATCCTTTAAGCGGGGGTCAGAACAATGAGCAGTTCTTC. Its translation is CASNPLSGGQNNEQFF.

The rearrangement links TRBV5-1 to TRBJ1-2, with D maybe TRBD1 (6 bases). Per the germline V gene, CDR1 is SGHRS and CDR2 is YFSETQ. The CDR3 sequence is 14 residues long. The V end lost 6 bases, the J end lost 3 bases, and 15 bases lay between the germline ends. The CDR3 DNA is TGCGCCAGCAAGTCTTACAGGGAGGACTATGGCTACACCTTC. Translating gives CASKSYREDYGYTF.

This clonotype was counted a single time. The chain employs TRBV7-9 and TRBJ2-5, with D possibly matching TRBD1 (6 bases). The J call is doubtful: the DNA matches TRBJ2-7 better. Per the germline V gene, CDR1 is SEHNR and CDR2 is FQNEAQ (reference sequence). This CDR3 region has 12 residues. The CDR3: CASSHRVLEQYF. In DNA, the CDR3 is TGTGCCAGCAGCCACAGGGTGCTCGAGCAGTACTTC.

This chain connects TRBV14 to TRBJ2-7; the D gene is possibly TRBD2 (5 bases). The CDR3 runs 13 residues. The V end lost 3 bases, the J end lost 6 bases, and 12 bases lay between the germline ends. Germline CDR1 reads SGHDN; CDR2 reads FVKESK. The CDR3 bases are TGTGCCAGCAGCCACTTTGGAGGAGGCGAGCAGTACTTC. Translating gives CASSHFGGGEQYF.

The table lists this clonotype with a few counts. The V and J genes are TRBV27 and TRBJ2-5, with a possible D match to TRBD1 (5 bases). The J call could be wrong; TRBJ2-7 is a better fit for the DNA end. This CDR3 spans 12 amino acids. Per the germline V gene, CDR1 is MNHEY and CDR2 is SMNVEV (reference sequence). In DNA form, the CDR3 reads TGTGCCAGTGGGGCCCAAATCGGCGAGCAGTACTTC. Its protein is CASGAQIGEQYF.

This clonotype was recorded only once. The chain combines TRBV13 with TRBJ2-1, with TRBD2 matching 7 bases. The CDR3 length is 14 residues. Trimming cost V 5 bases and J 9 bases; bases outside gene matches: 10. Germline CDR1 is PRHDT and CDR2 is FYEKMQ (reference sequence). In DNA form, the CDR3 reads TGTGCCAGCAGCGTAGATTTGGGGGAGGGTGAGCAGTTCTTC. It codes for CASSVDLGEGEQFF.

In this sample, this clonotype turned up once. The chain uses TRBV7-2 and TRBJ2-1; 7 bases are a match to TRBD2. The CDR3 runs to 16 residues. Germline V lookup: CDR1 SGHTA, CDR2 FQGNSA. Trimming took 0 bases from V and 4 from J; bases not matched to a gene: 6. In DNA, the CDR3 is TGTGCCAGCAGCTTAGCGTATGGGGGGGGATACAATGAGCAGTTCTTC. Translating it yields CASSLAYGGGYNEQFF.

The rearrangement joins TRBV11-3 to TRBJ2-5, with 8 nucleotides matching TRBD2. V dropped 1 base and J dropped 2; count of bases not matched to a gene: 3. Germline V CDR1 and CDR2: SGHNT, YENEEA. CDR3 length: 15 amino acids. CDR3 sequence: CASSLGGTSQETQYF. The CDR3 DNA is TGTGCCAGCAGCTTAGGAGGGACTAGTCAAGAGACCCAGTACTTC.

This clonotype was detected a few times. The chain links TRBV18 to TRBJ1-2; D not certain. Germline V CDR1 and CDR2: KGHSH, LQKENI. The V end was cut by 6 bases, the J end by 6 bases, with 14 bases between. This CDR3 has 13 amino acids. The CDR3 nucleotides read TGTGCCAGCTCCCGGGAGGGTTTGGATGGCTACACCTTC. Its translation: CASSREGLDGYTF.

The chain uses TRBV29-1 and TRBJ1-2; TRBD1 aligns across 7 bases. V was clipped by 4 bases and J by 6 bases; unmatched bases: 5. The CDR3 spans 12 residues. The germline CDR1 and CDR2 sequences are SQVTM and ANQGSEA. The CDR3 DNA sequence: TGCAGCGTTGTGGACAGGACTAATGGCTACACCTTC. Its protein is CSVVDRTNGYTF.

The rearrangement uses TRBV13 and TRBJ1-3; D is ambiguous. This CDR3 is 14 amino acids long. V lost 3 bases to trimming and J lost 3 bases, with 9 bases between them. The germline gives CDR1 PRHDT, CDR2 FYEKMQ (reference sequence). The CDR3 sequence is CASSFTDVGNTIYF. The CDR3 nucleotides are TGTGCCAGCAGCTTCACAGATGTTGGAAACACCATATATTTT.

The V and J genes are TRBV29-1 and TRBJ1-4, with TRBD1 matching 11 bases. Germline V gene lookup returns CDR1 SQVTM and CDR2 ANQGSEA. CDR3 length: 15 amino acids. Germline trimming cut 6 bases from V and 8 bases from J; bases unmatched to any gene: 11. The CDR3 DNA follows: TGCAGCGTATGGGGAGGACAGGGGGCGCGCGAAAAACTGTTTTTT. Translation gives CSVWGGQGAREKLFF.

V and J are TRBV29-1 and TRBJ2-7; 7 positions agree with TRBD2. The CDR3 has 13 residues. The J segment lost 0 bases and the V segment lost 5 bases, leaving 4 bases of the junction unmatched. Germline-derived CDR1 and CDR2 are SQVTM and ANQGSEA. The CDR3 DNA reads TGCAGCGTTCTAGCGGATCCCTCCTACGAGCAGTACTTC. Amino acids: CSVLADPSYEQYF.

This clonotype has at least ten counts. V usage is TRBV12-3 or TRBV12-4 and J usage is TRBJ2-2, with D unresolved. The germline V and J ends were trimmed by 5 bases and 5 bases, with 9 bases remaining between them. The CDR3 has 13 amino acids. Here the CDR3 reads CASSVSRTGELFF. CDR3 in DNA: TGTGCCAGCAGTGTGAGCAGGACCGGGGAGCTGTTTTTT.

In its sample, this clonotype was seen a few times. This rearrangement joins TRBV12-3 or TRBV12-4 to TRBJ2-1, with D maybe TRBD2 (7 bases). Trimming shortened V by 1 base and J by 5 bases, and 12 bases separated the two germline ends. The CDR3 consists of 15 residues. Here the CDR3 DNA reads TGTGCCAGCAGTTTAGGGGGGGGCAGAAACAATGAGCAGTTCTTC. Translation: CASSLGGGRNNEQFF.

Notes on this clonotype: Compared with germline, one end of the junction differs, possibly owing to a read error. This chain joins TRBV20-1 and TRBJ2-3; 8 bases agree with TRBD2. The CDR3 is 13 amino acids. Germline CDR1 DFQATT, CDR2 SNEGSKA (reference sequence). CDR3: CSTSTGGVNTQYF. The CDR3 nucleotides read TGCAGTACTAGTACCGGGGGGGTGAATACGCAGTATTTT.

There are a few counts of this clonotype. The CDR3 loop reads CATSEGHRGPSYTF. CDR3 coding DNA: TGTGCCACCAGTGAAGGGCATAGGGGTCCAAGCTACACCTTC. V is TRBV24-1 and J is TRBJ1-2; the D gene is possibly TRBD1 (5 bases). This CDR3 has 14 residues. Looked up from germline, CDR1 is KGHDR and CDR2 is SFDVKD. V was clipped by 4 bases and J by 9 bases, with 17 bases between them.

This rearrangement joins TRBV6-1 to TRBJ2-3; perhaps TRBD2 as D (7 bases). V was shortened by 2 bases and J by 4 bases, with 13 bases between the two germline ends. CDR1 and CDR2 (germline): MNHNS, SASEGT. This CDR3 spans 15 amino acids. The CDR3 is CASSEFAGASDTQYF. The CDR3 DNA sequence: TGTGCCAGCAGTGAATTCGCGGGGGCCTCAGATACGCAGTATTTT.